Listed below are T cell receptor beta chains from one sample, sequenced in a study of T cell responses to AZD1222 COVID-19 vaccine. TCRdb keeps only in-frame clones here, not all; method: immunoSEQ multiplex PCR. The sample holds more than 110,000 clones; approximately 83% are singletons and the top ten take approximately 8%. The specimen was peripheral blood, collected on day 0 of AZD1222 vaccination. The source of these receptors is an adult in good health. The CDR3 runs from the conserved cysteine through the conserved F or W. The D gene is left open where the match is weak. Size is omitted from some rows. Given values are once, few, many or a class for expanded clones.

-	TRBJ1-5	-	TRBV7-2	CASSLEAGHQPQHF	TGTGCCAGCAGCTTAGAGGCGGGACATCAGCCCCAGCATTTT
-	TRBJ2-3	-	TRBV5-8	CASTAGLTVTDTQYF	TGTGCCAGCACCGCGGGACTCACAGTTACAGATACGCAGTATTTT
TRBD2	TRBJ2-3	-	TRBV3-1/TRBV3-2	CASSPGGLGTDTQYF	TGTGCCAGCAGCCCGGGAGGCCTTGGGACAGATACGCAGTATTTT
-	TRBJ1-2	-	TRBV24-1	CATAGGTYAGYTF	TGTGCCACCGCCGGGGGGACTTATGCAGGCTACACCTTC
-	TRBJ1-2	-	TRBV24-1	CATSDAAPEANYGYTF	TGTGCCACCAGTGATGCGGCCCCAGAAGCTAACTATGGCTACACCTTC
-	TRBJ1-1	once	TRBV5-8	CASSFSSTTGEAFF	TGTGCCAGCAGCTTCTCCTCTACTACAGGAGAAGCTTTCTTT
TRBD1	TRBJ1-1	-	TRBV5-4	CASSFPDREEAFF	TGTGCCAGCAGCTTCCCCGACAGGGAGGAAGCTTTCTTT
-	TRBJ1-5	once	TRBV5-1	CASSLSGDHQPQHF	TGCGCCAGCAGCTTGTCGGGGGATCATCAGCCCCAGCATTTT
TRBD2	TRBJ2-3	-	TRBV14	CASSPAGVQNTQYF	TGTGCCAGCAGCCCAGCGGGAGTGCAAAATACGCAGTATTTT
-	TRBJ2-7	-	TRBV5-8	CASSFRGSSYEQYF	TGTGCCAGCAGCTTTCGCGGAAGCTCCTACGAGCAGTACTTC
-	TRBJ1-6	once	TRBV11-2	CASSLEGVGNSPLHF	TGTGCCAGCAGCTTAGAGGGGGTAGGAAATTCACCCCTCCACTTT
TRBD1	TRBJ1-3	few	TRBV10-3	CAISGRWTGGQSGNTIYF	TGTGCCATCAGTGGCCGGTGGACAGGGGGCCAGTCTGGAAACACCATATATTTT
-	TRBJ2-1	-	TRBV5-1	CASSSAGPGVDEQFF	TGCGCCAGCAGCTCAGCGGGCCCGGGGGTAGATGAGCAGTTCTTC
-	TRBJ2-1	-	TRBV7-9	CASSLTLNSVASYNEQFF	TGTGCCAGCAGCTTAACCCTAAATAGCGTGGCCTCCTACAATGAGCAGTTCTTC
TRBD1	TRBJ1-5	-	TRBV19	CASSPTGVWGQPQHF	TGTGCCAGTAGTCCTACAGGGGTATGGGGTCAGCCCCAGCATTTT
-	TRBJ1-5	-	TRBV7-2	CASSLSADSQPQHF	TGTGCCAGCAGCTTATCCGCTGACAGTCAGCCCCAGCATTTT
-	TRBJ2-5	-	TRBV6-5	CASSYPGGGTQYF	TGTGCCAGCAGTTACCCCGGGGGAGGAACCCAGTACTTC
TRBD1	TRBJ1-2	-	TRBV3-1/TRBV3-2	CASSQGDRGVFGYGYTF	TGTGCCAGCAGCCAGGGGGACAGGGGAGTCTTCGGGTATGGCTACACCTTC
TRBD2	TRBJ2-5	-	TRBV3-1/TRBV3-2	CASSQAGTSDQETQYF	TGTGCCAGCAGCCAAGCCGGGACTAGCGATCAAGAGACCCAGTACTTC
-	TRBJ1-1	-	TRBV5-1	CASSWGSGALSEAFF	TGCGCCAGCAGCTGGGGGTCAGGGGCGTTGTCTGAAGCTTTCTTT
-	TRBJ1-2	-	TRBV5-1	CASSLTSTGNYGYTF	TGCGCCAGCAGCCTTACCTCGACGGGTAACTATGGCTACACCTTC
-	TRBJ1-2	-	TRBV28	CASSLGPANYGYTF	TGTGCCAGCAGTTTAGGCCCGGCTAACTATGGCTACACCTTC
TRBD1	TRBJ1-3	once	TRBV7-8	CASSSTGTGGNTIYF	TGTGCCAGCAGCTCGACCGGGACAGGGGGAAACACCATATATTTT
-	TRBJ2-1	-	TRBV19	CASSTRTAGEQFF	TGTGCCAGTAGTACCAGGACAGCGGGTGAGCAGTTCTTC
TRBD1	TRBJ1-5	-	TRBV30	CAWSRGAGGQPQHF	TGTGCCTGGAGTAGAGGGGCAGGGGGACAGCCCCAGCATTTT
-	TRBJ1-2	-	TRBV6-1	CASSEGIGSNYGYTF	TGTGCCAGCAGTGAAGGTATAGGCTCAAACTATGGCTACACCTTC
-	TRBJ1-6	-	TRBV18	CASSPLGSFNSPLHF	TGTGCCAGCTCACCTTTGGGTAGTTTTAATTCACCCCTCCACTTT
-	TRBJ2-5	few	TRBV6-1	CASSENTPAPEEETQYF	TGTGCCAGCAGTGAAAATACGCCCGCCCCAGAAGAAGAGACCCAGTACTTC
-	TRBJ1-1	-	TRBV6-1	CASSEIGRNTEAFF	TGTGCCAGCAGTGAAATAGGCAGAAACACTGAAGCTTTCTTT
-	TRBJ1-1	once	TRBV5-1	CASSFPTADGGAFF	TGCGCCAGCAGCTTCCCTACAGCGGATGGCGGAGCTTTCTTT
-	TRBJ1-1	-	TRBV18	CASSVGMNTEAFF	TGTGCCAGCTCGGTGGGTATGAACACTGAAGCTTTCTTT
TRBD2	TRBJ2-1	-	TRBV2	CANELAGGTYNEQFF	TGTGCCAACGAACTAGCGGGGGGGACCTACAATGAGCAGTTCTTC
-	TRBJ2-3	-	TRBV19	CASTDPRGPGDTQYF	TGTGCCAGTACCGATCCCAGGGGTCCGGGCGATACGCAGTATTTT
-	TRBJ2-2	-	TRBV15	CATSNLPGADTGELFF	TGTGCCACCAGCAACCTACCGGGGGCGGACACCGGGGAGCTGTTTTTT
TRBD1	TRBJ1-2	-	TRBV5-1	CASSLAGTAIGYTF	TGCGCCAGCAGCTTGGCGGGGACAGCAATCGGCTACACCTTC
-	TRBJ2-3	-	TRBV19	CASTNTGGTDTQYF	TGTGCCAGTACGAATACGGGGGGCACAGATACGCAGTATTTT
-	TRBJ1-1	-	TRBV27	CASSSSLNTEAFF	TGTGCCAGCAGTTCGTCACTGAACACTGAAGCTTTCTTT
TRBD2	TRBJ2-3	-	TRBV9	CASSDPTSGSFPDTQYF	TGTGCCAGCAGCGACCCGACTAGCGGGAGTTTCCCAGATACGCAGTATTTT
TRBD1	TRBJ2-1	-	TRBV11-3	CASSLESGGMNEQFF	TGTGCCAGCAGCTTAGAGTCAGGGGGCATGAATGAGCAGTTCTTC
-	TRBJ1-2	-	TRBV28	CASRQESYGYTF	TGTGCCAGCAGACAGGAAAGCTATGGCTACACCTTC
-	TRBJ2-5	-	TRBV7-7	CASSTDIYQETQYF	TGTGCCAGCAGCACAGACATATACCAAGAGACCCAGTACTTC
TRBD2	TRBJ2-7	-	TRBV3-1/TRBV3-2	CASSQGRGGVEQYF	TGTGCCAGCAGCCAGGGCCGCGGGGGAGTCGAGCAGTACTTC
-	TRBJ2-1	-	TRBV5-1	CASSPGALTYNEQFF	TGCGCCAGCAGCCCCGGGGCCCTCACCTACAATGAGCAGTTCTTC